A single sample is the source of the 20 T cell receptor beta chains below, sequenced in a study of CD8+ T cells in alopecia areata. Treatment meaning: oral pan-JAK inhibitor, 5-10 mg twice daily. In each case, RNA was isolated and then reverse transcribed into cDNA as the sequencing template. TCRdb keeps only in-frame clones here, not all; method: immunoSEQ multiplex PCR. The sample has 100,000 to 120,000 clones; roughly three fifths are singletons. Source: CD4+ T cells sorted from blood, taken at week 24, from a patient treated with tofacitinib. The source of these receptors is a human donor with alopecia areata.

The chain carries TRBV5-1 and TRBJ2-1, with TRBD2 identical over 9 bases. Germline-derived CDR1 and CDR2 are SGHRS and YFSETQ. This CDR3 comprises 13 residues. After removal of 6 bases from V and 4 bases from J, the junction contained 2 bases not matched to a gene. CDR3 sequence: CASTTSGYNEQFF. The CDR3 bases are TGCGCCAGCACGACTAGCGGTTACAATGAGCAGTTCTTC.

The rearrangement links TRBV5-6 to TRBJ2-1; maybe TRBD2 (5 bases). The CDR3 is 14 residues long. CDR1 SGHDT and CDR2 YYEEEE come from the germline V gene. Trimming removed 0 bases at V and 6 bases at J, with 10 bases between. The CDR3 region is CASSLGRRGNEQFF. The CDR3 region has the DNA TGTGCCAGCAGCTTGGGGCGCCGGGGCAATGAGCAGTTCTTC.

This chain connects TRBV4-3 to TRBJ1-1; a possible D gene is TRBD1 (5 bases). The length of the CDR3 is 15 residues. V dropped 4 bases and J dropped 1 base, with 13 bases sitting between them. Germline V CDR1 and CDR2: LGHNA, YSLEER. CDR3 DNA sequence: TGCGCCAGCAGCCGAAGTACAGGCGGGAACACTGAAGCTTTCTTT. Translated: CASSRSTGGNTEAFF.

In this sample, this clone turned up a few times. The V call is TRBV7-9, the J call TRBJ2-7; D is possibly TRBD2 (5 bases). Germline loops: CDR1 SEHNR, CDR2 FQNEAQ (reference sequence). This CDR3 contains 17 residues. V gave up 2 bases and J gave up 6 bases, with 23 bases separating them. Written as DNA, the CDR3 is TGTGCCAGCAGCTTAATAGAGTGGTCGAGCCGGGCGGGCGAGCAGTACTTC. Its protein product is CASSLIEWSSRAGEQYF.

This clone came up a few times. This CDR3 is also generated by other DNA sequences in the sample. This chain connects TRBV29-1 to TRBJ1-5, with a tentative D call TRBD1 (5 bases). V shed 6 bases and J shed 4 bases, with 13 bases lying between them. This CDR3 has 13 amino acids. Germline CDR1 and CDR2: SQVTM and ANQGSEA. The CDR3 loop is CSVGGTGNQPQHF. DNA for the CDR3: TGCAGCGTCGGGGGGACGGGGAATCAGCCCCAGCATTTT.

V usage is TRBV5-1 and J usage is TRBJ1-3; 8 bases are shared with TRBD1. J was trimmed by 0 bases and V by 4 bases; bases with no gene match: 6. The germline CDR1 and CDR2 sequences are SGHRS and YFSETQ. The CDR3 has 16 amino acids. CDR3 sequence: CASSVGQAHSGNTIYF. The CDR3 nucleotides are TGCGCCAGCAGCGTGGGACAGGCCCACTCTGGAAACACCATATATTTT.

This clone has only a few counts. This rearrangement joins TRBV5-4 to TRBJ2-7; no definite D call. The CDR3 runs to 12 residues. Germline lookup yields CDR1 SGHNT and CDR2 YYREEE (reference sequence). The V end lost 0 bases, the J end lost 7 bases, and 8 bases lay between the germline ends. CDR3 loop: CASSLANREQYF. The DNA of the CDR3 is TGTGCCAGCAGCTTGGCGAATCGGGAGCAGTACTTC.

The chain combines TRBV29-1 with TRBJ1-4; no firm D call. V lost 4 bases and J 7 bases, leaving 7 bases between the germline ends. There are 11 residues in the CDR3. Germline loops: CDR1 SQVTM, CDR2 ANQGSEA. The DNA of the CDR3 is TGCAGCGTTGCGGTGGGTGAAAAACTGTTTTTT. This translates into CSVAVGEKLFF.

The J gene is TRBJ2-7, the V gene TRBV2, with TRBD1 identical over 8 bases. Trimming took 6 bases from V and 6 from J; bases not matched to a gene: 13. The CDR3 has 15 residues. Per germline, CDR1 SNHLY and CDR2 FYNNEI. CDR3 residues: CASSPPGQVVVEQYF. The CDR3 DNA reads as TGTGCCAGCAGCCCTCCGGGACAGGTAGTGGTCGAGCAGTACTTC.

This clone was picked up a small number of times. The DNA for the CDR3 is TGTGCCAGCACCCCCGACCCGGCAGAGACCCAGTACTTC. Translated: CASTPDPAETQYF. The chain has TRBV6-6 and TRBJ2-5; D not resolved. V lost 7 bases and J lost 4, with 13 bases in between. Germline V gives CDR1 MNHNY, CDR2 SVGAGI (reference sequence). This CDR3 is 13 amino acids long.

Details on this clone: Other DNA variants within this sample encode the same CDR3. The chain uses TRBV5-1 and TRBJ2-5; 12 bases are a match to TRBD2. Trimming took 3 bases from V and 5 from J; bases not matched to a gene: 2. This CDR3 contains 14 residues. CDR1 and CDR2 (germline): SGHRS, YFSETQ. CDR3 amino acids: CASSSGLAGETQYF. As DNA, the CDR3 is TGCGCCAGCAGCTCAGGACTAGCGGGGGAGACCCAGTACTTC.

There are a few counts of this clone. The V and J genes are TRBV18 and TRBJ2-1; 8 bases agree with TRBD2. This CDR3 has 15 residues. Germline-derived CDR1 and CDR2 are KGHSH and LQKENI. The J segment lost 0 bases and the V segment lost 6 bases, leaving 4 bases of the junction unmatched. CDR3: CASSSGASSYNEQFF. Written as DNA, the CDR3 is TGTGCCAGCTCTAGCGGGGCCTCCTCCTACAATGAGCAGTTCTTC.

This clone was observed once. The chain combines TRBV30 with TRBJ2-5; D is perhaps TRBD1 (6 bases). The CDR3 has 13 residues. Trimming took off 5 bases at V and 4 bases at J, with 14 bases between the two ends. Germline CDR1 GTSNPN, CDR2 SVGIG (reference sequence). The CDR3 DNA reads TGTGCCTGGGAACAGGGCAGAGGAGAGACCCAGTACTTC. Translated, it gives CAWEQGRGETQYF.

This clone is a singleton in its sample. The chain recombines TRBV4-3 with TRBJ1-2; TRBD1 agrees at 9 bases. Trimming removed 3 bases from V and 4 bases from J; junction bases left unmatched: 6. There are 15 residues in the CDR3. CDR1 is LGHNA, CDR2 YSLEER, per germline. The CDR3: CASSHHRGPGYGYTF. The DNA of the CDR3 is TGCGCCAGCAGCCATCACAGGGGGCCTGGCTATGGCTACACCTTC.

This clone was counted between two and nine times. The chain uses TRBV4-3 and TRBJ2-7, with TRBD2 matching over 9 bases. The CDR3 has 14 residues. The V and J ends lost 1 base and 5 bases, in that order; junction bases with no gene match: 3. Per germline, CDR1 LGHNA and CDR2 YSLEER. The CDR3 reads CASSQGPSGDEQYF. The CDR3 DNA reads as TGCGCCAGCAGCCAAGGTCCTAGCGGGGACGAGCAGTACTTC.

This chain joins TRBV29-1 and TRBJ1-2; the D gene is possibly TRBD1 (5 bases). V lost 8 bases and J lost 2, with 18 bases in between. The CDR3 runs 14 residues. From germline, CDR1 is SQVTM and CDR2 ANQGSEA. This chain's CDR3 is CSLGRQGANYGYTF. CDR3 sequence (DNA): TGCAGCCTTGGGAGGCAGGGCGCGAACTATGGCTACACCTTC.

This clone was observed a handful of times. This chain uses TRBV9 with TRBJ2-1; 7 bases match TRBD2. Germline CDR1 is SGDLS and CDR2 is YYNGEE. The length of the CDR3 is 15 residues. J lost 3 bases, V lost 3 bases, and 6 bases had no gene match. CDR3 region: CASSGEGRSYNEQFF. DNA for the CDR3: TGTGCCAGCAGCGGGGAGGGTAGGAGCTACAATGAGCAGTTCTTC.

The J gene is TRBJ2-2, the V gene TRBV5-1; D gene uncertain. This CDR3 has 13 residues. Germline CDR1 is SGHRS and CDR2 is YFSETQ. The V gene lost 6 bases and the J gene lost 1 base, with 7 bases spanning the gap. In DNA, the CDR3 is TGCGCCAGCACTTCGGAGAACACCGGGGAGCTGTTTTTT. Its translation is CASTSENTGELFF.

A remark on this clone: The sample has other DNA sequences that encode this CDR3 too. The CDR3 bases are TGTGCCAGCAGCTACGGGACAGGGGGCGAGAAACTGTTTTTT. It translates to CASSYGTGGEKLFF. The rearrangement joins TRBV6-5 to TRBJ1-4; 12 positions match TRBD1. The germline CDR1 and CDR2 sequences are MNHEY and SVGAGI. The CDR3 is made up of 14 amino acids. Trimming removed 6 bases from V and 11 bases from J; junction bases left unmatched: 7.

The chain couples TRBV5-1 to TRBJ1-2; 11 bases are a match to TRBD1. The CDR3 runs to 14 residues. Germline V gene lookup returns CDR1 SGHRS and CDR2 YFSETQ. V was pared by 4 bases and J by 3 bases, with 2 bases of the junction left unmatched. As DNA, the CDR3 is TGCGCCAGCAGCCCGGGACAGGGGGACTATGGCTACACCTTC. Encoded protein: CASSPGQGDYGYTF.